The subject of this entry is one TCR beta chain. No antigen is known for it. No base quality values were provided; no much bigger clone lies one nucleotide off. What the treatment or condition label conveys for this sample: oral pan-JAK inhibitor, 5-10 mg twice daily. From alopecia areata patients, peripheral blood was collected along with lesional scalp punch biopsies. After PBMCs were isolated by density centrifugation and stained for CD3, CD4 and CD8, a FACSAria was used to sort CD4+ and CD8+ T cells. This sample was included in a study of CD8+ T cells in alopecia areata (dated by TCRdb to the late 2010s). Some background on the complete study: Treated patients were enrolled in an open-label pilot trial of oral tofacitinib, 5 to 10 mg twice daily, for moderate-to-severe alopecia areata. Tofacitinib was given for 6 to 18 months, followed by 6 months of follow-up off drug to assess delayed response and recurrence. In treated patients, disease severity was measured using the SALT score, which gives the percentage of scalp surface area affected. High-throughput TCRbeta sequencing was used to examine T cell clonal expansion in alopecia areata in both the C3H/HeJ mouse model and human patients. Scalp tissue and sorted CD4+ and CD8+ peripheral blood T cells from patchy and totalis/universalis alopecia areata patients and from healthy controls were covered by human TCRbeta sequencing. Biopsies were taken from tofacitinib-treated patients at baseline and again at 4 and 24 weeks into treatment, and several of those patients also had a later scalp biopsy. Scalp clonality was compared across normal scalp (n=4), patchy alopecia areata scalp (n=8), and alopecia totalis/universalis scalp (n=8). The RNA source kit depended on sample type: the PAXgene miRNA kit for fixed scalp, the miRNeasy kit for PBMCs, and the RNeasy kit for mouse skin. immunoSEQ multiplex PCR using 35 Vbeta forward primers and 13 Jbeta reverse primers was used to amplify TCRbeta CDR3 regions.

The protocol used for the library was the immunoSEQ multiplex PCR assay. To provide template for TCR sequencing, every sample had RNA extracted and reverse transcribed into cDNA. SuperScript III was used for first-strand cDNA synthesis, primed with a 2:1 mix of oligo-dT and random hexamers. A synthetic immune receptor repertoire was used to measure amplification bias, and any remaining bias was corrected computationally. On the study's bioinformatics: Raw reads were preprocessed for error removal, and CDR3 was defined according to IMGT conventions as running from the conserved cysteine to phenylalanine. Clonality was calculated as 1 minus Shannon entropy normalized by log2 of the number of productive unique TCRs. Scalp TCRbeta sequences were cross-referenced with sorted blood CD4 and CD8 repertoires so that the CD4 or CD8 identity of scalp clones could be inferred. In its TCRdb copy, this immuneACCESS table keeps in-frame sequences only and misses some clones. Where compared with another copy, unresolved V genes explain less than half of these, and the others have no known cause. The V and J calls and the clone size are those of that table, but D and trimming were determined from the DNA. The sample contains a few hundred thousand clones, roughly three fifths of them found a single time. The top ten clones comprise 0.95% to 1.5% of the sample.

CDR1 and CDR2 (MNHEY, SVGAGI) derive from the germline V gene. At the junction V is shortened by 2 bases and J by 1 base, with 8 bases in between. The CDR3 starts with the cysteine, ends with the phenylalanine, and has 14 residues. Only the CDR3 DNA is retained, 42 bases long and in frame from the first base. What the study reported, not specific to this receptor: Many expanded lesional clones were found to persist in scalp and blood during tofacitinib treatment, and relapse after treatment cessation may be partly explained by this persistence. Because the treated cohort was small and had just a single nonresponder, larger studies are needed to establish links between baseline CD8+ expansion and response. Unlike mouse skin, which is dominated by gammadelta T cells, normal human skin has resident alphabeta T cells that are also sequenced, and this complicates analysis of the scalp TCR repertoire. Tofacitinib significantly decreased scalp clonality and the number of expanded CD8+ clones among the top 100 scalp clones. Compared with mice, TCR sequences shared between patients were less clear, possibly partly because of HLA diversity across the patient population. Higher clonality and more expanded CD8+ clones were observed in lesional scalp than in normal scalp, particularly in alopecia totalis/universalis, a finding suggestive of antigenic drive.

The chain is encoded by TRBV6-5 joined to TRBJ1-1, with no confident D gene call. The sample consisted of CD4+ T cells sorted from blood, taken at approximately week 45, from a patient treated with tofacitinib. This sequence originates from a human donor with alopecia areata. The DNA sequence follows: TGTGCCAGCAGTTACGATAAATGGAACACTGAAGCTTTCTTT. This sequence encodes CASSYDKWNTEAFF.